This TCR beta chain comes out of a study of regulatory T cells in long-lasting Graves disease. HTBI primers from iRepertoire and Arm-PCR of CDR3 regions yielded the TCR beta libraries. TCRdb called the multiplex PCR reads again in MiXCR, with one record for every CDR3 protein. Of a few hundred thousand distinct CDR3 sequences listed, about 18% are singletons. The time point is: newly diagnosed GD, antithyroid drugs for less than 3 months. From RNA extracted from PBMCs, the TCR library was made. This clonotype was recorded at least ten times. These data were likewise used in another study, on T cells in Graves' hyperthyroidism and ophthalmopathy. This second study notes: Progression to ophthalmopathy was predicted a median of approximately 6.4 months early.

This specimen consisted of peripheral blood mononuclear cells (PBMCs), obtained at new diagnosis, from a patient treated with antithyroid drugs. This TCR was sampled from a woman aged 30 to 39 with Graves disease.

The CDR3 reads CASSPGTGLGEQYF. The CDR3 DNA reads as TGTGCCAGCAGTCCCGGGACCGGTTTGGGCGAGCAGTACTTC. The chain recombines TRBV27 with TRBJ2-7; D could derive from TRBD1 or TRBD2 (5 bases each). This CDR3 comprises 14 residues. V gave up 5 bases and J gave up 6 bases, with 17 bases separating them. Germline V lookup: CDR1 MNHEY, CDR2 SMNVEV (reference sequence).